This T cell receptor (beta chain) was recorded in a study of control samples from healthy donors and cancer patients. Produced via immunoSEQ multiplex PCR; TCRdb's table is partial and in-frame only. The sample has about 150,000 clones; around nine tenths are singletons. Germline values: CDR1 KGHDR, CDR2 SFDVKD. CDR3 length equals 11 residues. V lost 9 bases and J lost 9, with 11 bases in between. The sequence derives from a man between 18 and 35 years old in good health. The specimen was blood. The rearrangement links TRBV24-1 to TRBJ1-3; no reliable D call. CDR3 region: CATATGSTIYF. The CDR3 DNA reads TGTGCCACCGCGACGGGTAGCACCATATATTTT.